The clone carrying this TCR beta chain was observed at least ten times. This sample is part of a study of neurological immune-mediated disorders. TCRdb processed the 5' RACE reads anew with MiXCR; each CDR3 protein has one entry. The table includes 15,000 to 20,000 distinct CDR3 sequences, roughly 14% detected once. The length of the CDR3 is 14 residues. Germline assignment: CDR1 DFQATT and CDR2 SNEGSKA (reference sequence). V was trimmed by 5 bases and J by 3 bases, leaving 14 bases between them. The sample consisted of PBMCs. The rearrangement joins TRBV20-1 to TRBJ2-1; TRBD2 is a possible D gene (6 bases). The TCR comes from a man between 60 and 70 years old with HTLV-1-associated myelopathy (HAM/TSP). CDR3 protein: CSADLRRGYNEQFF. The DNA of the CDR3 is TGCAGTGCTGACCTTCGGCGGGGCTACAATGAGCAGTTCTTC.